Shown below are 12 T cell receptor beta chains from a single sample sequenced in a study of cytomegalovirus exposure and HLA in healthy donors. The PCR contained 60 Vbeta and 13 Jbeta primers. TCRdb's table, derived via immunoSEQ multiplex PCR, lists solely in-frame clones and lacks some. The table shows about 160,000 clones, with approximately 80% occurring only once. The specimen sequenced was PBMCs. These receptor sequences come from a male donor in good health and CMV-seronegative.

The rearrangement uses TRBV28 and TRBJ2-2; no definite D call. The V end lost 6 bases, the J end lost 5 bases, and 19 bases lay between the germline ends. Germline V gene sequence: CDR1 MDHEN, CDR2 SYDVKM. The CDR3 sequence is 16 residues long. CDR3 coding DNA: TGTGCCAGCAGCTCGTTAGACTCGCCCGGGACCGGGGAGCTGTTTTTT. This translates into CASSSLDSPGTGELFF. The complete variable domain, with remaining parts taken from reference TRBV28 and TRBJ2-2, reads DVKVTQSSRYLVKRTGEKVFLECVQDMDHENMFWYRQDPGLGLRLIYFSYDVKMKEKGDIPEGYSVSREKKERFSLILESASTNQTSMYLCASSSLDSPGTGELFFGEGSRLTVL.

V gene TRBV5-4 combines with J gene TRBJ2-7; D possibly corresponds to TRBD1 (6 bases). Looked up from germline, CDR1 is SGHNT and CDR2 is YYREEE (reference sequence). Trimming removed 2 bases at V and 6 bases at J, with 15 bases between. The CDR3 length is 14 residues. CDR3 in amino acids: CASSFLQGPGEQYF. Here the CDR3 DNA reads TGTGCCAGCAGCTTTCTACAGGGACCCGGCGAGCAGTACTTC. The full variable domain, rest sourced from reference TRBV5-4 and TRBJ2-7, is ETGVTQSPTHLIKTRGQQVTLRCSSQSGHNTVSWYQQALGQGPQFIFQYYREEENGRGNFPPRFSGLQFPNYSSELNVNALELDDSALYLCASSFLQGPGEQYFGPGTRLTVT.

The chain carries TRBV7-6 and TRBJ2-2; possibly TRBD1 for D (6 bases). The CDR3 covers 15 residues. Germline CDR1 and CDR2: SGHVS and FNYEAQ. V was cut by 5 bases and J by 4 bases, with 14 bases left in between. CDR3 coding DNA: TGTGCCAGCAGCCCGGACAGCCTGGGCACCGGGGAGCTGTTTTTT. This codes for CASSPDSLGTGELFF. Combining the CDR3 with reference TRBV7-6 and TRBJ2-2 gives the whole variable domain GAGVSQSPRYKVTKRGQDVALRCDPISGHVSLYWYRQALGQGPEFLTYFNYEAQQDKSGLPNDRFSAERPEGSISTLTIQRTEQRDSAMYRCASSPDSLGTGELFFGEGSRLTVL.

The V call is TRBV5-1, the J call TRBJ2-3; 7 positions agree with TRBD2. With 0 bases clipped from V and 5 bases from J, the junction kept 9 bases outside the gene matches. This CDR3 has 16 amino acids. Germline assignment: CDR1 SGHRS and CDR2 YFSETQ. The CDR3 DNA reads TGCGCCAGCAGCTTGGGCGGGGGTCTCTCTGGAGATACGCAGTATTTT. It encodes CASSLGGGLSGDTQYF.

The J gene is TRBJ2-7, the V gene TRBV5-4, with 8 nucleotides matching TRBD1. The germline gives CDR1 SGHNT, CDR2 YYREEE (reference sequence). Germline trimming cut 0 bases from V and 0 bases from J; bases unmatched to any gene: 8. This CDR3 is 17 amino acids long. CDR3 nucleotides: TGTGCCAGCAGCTTGGCGCCCCCCGGGACAGGCTCCTACGAGCAGTACTTC. This sequence encodes CASSLAPPGTGSYEQYF.

V gene TRBV4-1 combines with J gene TRBJ2-7, with 8 positions matching TRBD1. The length of the CDR3 is 16 residues. In germline, CDR1 is MGHRA, CDR2 YSYEKL. V lost 2 bases and J lost 6; bases outside the gene matches: 12. The CDR3: CASSQFFGQGKGEQYF. As DNA, the CDR3 is TGCGCCAGCAGCCAATTCTTTGGACAGGGTAAGGGCGAGCAGTACTTC.

The rearrangement links TRBV11-3 to TRBJ2-3, with 8 bases that match TRBD1. Germline V CDR1 and CDR2: SGHNT, YENEEA. After removal of 4 bases from V and 3 bases from J, the junction contained 3 bases not matched to a gene. CDR3 length: 14 amino acids. The CDR3 nucleotides read TGTGCCAGCAGCTCCCGGACAGGGACAGATACGCAGTATTTT. It specifies CASSSRTGTDTQYF.

This clone was recorded once. V gene TRBV9 combines with J gene TRBJ2-5, with D perhaps TRBD2 (5 bases). The CDR3 has 14 residues. The ends were cut back, 0 bases at V and 5 bases at J, with 11 bases in the middle. Looked up from germline, CDR1 is SGDLS and CDR2 is YYNGEE. CDR3 DNA: TGTGCCAGCAGCGTAGTTCCTAGCTCCGAGACCCAGTACTTC. It encodes CASSVVPSSETQYF.

This clone was detected once. The chain couples TRBV28 to TRBJ2-3; a weak D match, TRBD1 (5 bases). V lost 1 base, J lost 1 base, and 12 bases lay in between. Germline V lookup: CDR1 MDHEN, CDR2 SYDVKM. The CDR3 spans 16 residues. DNA of the CDR3: TGTGCCAGCAGTTTATCCCAGGGCTTCGGCACAGATACGCAGTATTTT. It yields the protein CASSLSQGFGTDTQYF.

The chain employs TRBV5-4 and TRBJ1-5; weak D call: TRBD1 (5 bases). V was shortened by 9 bases and J by 3 bases, with 19 bases between the two germline ends. CDR3 size: 15 residues. Germline CDR1 reads SGHNT; CDR2 reads YYREEE (reference sequence). The DNA of the CDR3 is TGTGCCACGGGGGATAGAGGGCTGATCAATCAGCCCCAGCATTTT. It specifies CATGDRGLINQPQHF.

The chain combines TRBV7-9 with TRBJ2-1; 9 bases line up with TRBD2. The CDR3 has 15 residues. CDR1 SEHNR and CDR2 FQNEAQ come from the germline V gene (reference sequence). V was pared by 0 bases and J by 9 bases, with 6 bases of the junction left unmatched. CDR3 bases: TGTGCCAGCAGCTTAGCGGGCGGGGGGGCCGTTGAGCAGTTCTTC. This encodes CASSLAGGGAVEQFF.

As for this clone: At one end the junction does not follow the germline gene, possibly because of a read error. V and J are TRBV4-1 and TRBJ2-1; 8 positions agree with TRBD2. The CDR3 length is 16 residues. Germline V gene lookup returns CDR1 MGHRA and CDR2 YSYEKL. The CDR3 loop reads CASSQVSGGAYNEQFF. CDR3 DNA sequence: TGCGCCAGCAGCCAAGTCTCGGGGGGGGCCTATAATGAGCAGTTCTTC.